One and the same sample provided the 23 T cell receptor beta chains below, sequenced in a study of shared clonotypes between healthy human individuals. TCRdb keeps only in-frame clones here, not all; method: immunoSEQ multiplex PCR. The sample has 300,000 to 400,000 clones; around 70% are singletons. The source material was memory CD4+ T cells sorted from blood. The subset is: CD45RA-negative fraction. All receptors derive from a man aged 25 to 40 in good health.

The chain uses TRBV9 and TRBJ1-1, with D unresolved. Trimming shortened V by 0 bases and J by 5 bases, and 14 bases separated the two germline ends. This CDR3 contains 15 residues. Per germline, CDR1 SGDLS and CDR2 YYNGEE. The CDR3 loop is CASSVVSGVGTEAFF. The CDR3 nucleotides are TGTGCCAGCAGCGTAGTCTCCGGGGTCGGAACTGAAGCTTTCTTT.

The V call is TRBV19, the J call TRBJ1-1; D possibly corresponds to TRBD1 (6 bases). The CDR3 sequence is 15 residues long. Germline lookup yields CDR1 LNHDA and CDR2 SQIVND (reference sequence). The V end was cut by 4 bases, the J end by 4 bases, with 16 bases between. The CDR3 loop is CASSTRSGVGTEAFF. For the CDR3, the DNA is TGTGCCAGTAGTACCCGATCAGGGGTTGGCACTGAAGCTTTCTTT.

CDR3: CASSPEGQNNEQFF. In DNA, the CDR3 is TGTGCCAGCAGCCCAGAGGGACAGAACAATGAGCAGTTCTTC. The chain recombines TRBV9 with TRBJ2-1; 7 positions agree with TRBD1. Germline CDR1 is SGDLS and CDR2 is YYNGEE. Germline trimming cut 4 bases from V and 5 bases from J; bases unmatched to any gene: 6. The length of the CDR3 is 14 residues.

The chain combines TRBV7-7 with TRBJ2-7, with a possible D match to TRBD2 (6 bases). CDR3 length: 13 residues. V was clipped by 5 bases and J by 7 bases, with 15 bases between them. Germline values: CDR1 SSHAT, CDR2 FNYEAQ (reference sequence). In DNA form, the CDR3 reads TGTGCCAGCAGCCGCAGCGGTCGGGGGGAGCAGTACTTC. The encoded protein is CASSRSGRGEQYF.

The chain combines TRBV28 with TRBJ1-4; 8 bases are shared with TRBD1. V was pared by 7 bases and J by 7 bases, with 17 bases of the junction left unmatched. The CDR3 spans 17 residues. Germline V gives CDR1 MDHEN, CDR2 SYDVKM. The CDR3 sequence is CASTIRPRQGLGEKLFF. The CDR3, as DNA: TGTGCCAGCACCATACGACCCCGACAGGGGTTGGGTGAAAAACTGTTTTTT.

The rearrangement links TRBV2 to TRBJ2-5; D is unclear. CDR1 SNHLY and CDR2 FYNNEI come from the germline V gene. Trimming took off 5 bases at V and 5 bases at J, with 9 bases between the two ends. The CDR3 consists of 12 residues. This CDR3 reads CASSFSEETQYF. For the CDR3, the DNA is TGTGCCAGCAGTTTTTCAGAGGAGACCCAGTACTTC.

The chain joins TRBV6-1 to TRBJ1-1; TRBD1 matches 7 bases. After removal of 6 bases from V and 3 bases from J, the junction contained 4 bases not matched to a gene. Germline-derived CDR1 and CDR2 are MNHNS and SASEGT. CDR3 length equals 13 residues. The CDR3: CASSEQGYTEAFF. The CDR3 region has the DNA TGTGCCAGCAGCGAACAGGGGTACACTGAAGCTTTCTTT.

The J gene is TRBJ1-3, the V gene TRBV28; 7 nucleotides match TRBD1. The germline V gene encodes CDR1 MDHEN and CDR2 SYDVKM. CDR3 length: 16 amino acids. Trimming removed 5 bases from V and 3 bases from J; junction bases left unmatched: 10. The CDR3 DNA is TGTGCCAGCAGTCCCTTGATAGGGGGCGGTGGAAACACCATATATTTT. It specifies CASSPLIGGGGNTIYF.

This clone has only a few counts. The genes are TRBV7-9 and TRBJ2-7, with D perhaps TRBD2 (6 bases). The V gene's germline CDR1 is SEHNR and CDR2 FQNEAQ (reference sequence). The V gene lost 5 bases and the J gene lost 7 bases, with 18 bases spanning the gap. This CDR3 region has 14 residues. CDR3 in amino acids: CASSGSGGTSEQYF. The DNA for the CDR3 is TGTGCCAGCAGCGGTAGCGGAGGGACGTCTGAGCAGTACTTC.

There are a few counts of this clone. Here the CDR3 DNA reads TGCGCCAGCAGCGACAGGGGGGGAGCCCAGCATTTT. Amino acid sequence: CASSDRGGAQHF. The V call is TRBV10-1, the J call TRBJ1-5; TRBD1 matches 9 bases. The length of the CDR3 is 12 residues. The germline V gene has CDR1 WNHNN and CDR2 SYGVQD (reference sequence). J was trimmed by 11 bases and V by 6 bases; bases with no gene match: 5.

CDR3 loop: CASSRNRGQGLRETQYF. The DNA of the CDR3 is TGCGCCAGCAGCCGCAATAGAGGACAGGGCCTCAGGGAGACCCAGTACTTC. J is TRBJ2-5 and V is TRBV5-1, with 8 bases aligning to TRBD1. Germline loops: CDR1 SGHRS, CDR2 YFSETQ. The V gene end was trimmed by 4 bases and the J gene end by 5 bases; junction bases not matched to a gene: 16. This CDR3 has 17 amino acids. Filled out from reference TRBV5-1 and TRBJ2-5, the complete variable domain reads KAGVTQTPRYLIKTRGQQVTLSCSPISGHRSVSWYQQTPGQGLQFLFEYFSETQRNKGNFPGRFSGRQFSNSRSEMNVSTLELGDSALYLCASSRNRGQGLRETQYFGPGTRLLVL.

The rearrangement joins TRBV16 to TRBJ1-1; 9 nucleotides agree with TRBD1. Trimming cost V 5 bases and J 3 bases; bases outside gene matches: 4. There are 14 residues in the CDR3. Germline CDR1 KGHSY, CDR2 FQNENV. DNA for the CDR3: TGTGCCAGCAGCGGCACAGGGGGCGACACTGAAGCTTTCTTT. It is translated as CASSGTGGDTEAFF.

The sample holds a few counts of this clone. Other DNA variants within this sample encode the same CDR3. This rearrangement joins TRBV10-3 to TRBJ1-5, with D uncertain. With 0 bases removed from V and 2 bases from J, the gap between germline ends came to 5 bases. The germline gives CDR1 ENHRY, CDR2 SYGVKD. The CDR3 has 14 residues. CDR3 nucleotide sequence: TGTGCCATCAGTGAGTCCGGGGGCAATCAGCCCCAGCATTTT. This sequence encodes CAISESGGNQPQHF.

The gene calls are TRBV7-2 and TRBJ2-1; 13 bases are a match to TRBD2. CDR3 size: 14 residues. In germline, CDR1 is SGHTA, CDR2 FQGNSA. V lost 6 bases to trimming and J lost 6 bases; unmatched junction nucleotides: 2. CDR3 in amino acids: CASRGLAGLNEQFF. The CDR3 DNA is TGTGCCAGCAGGGGACTAGCGGGACTCAATGAGCAGTTCTTC.

This clone came up once. The rearrangement uses TRBV5-4 and TRBJ2-3; TRBD1 or TRBD2 may be the D gene (5 bases each). Germline loops: CDR1 SGHNT, CDR2 YYREEE (reference sequence). V was cut by 5 bases and J by 5 bases, with 12 bases left in between. The CDR3 length is 13 residues. CDR3 DNA: TGTGCCAGCAGTGGGGAGAGGGGAGATACGCAGTATTTT. As protein: CASSGERGDTQYF.

The chain carries TRBV6-6 and TRBJ1-5, with D possibly being TRBD1 (5 bases). This CDR3 region has 14 residues. Trimming pared 4 bases from V and 6 bases from J, leaving 13 bases between. Germline CDR1 reads MNHNY; CDR2 reads SVGAGI (reference sequence). The DNA of the CDR3 is TGTGCCAGCAGTTTGATGGGGGTCCGTCAGCCCCAGCATTTT. It is translated as CASSLMGVRQPQHF.

The rearrangement uses TRBV2 and TRBJ2-3; D gene unclear. The CDR3 sequence is 15 residues long. Germline CDR1 is SNHLY and CDR2 is FYNNEI. Trimming removed 6 bases from V and 1 base from J, with 14 bases in between. The CDR3 nucleotides read TGTGCCAGCAGGGAAAAAGAGAGCCGCACAGATACGCAGTATTTT. Encoded protein: CASREKESRTDTQYF.

The chain carries TRBV11-1 and TRBJ1-1, with D hard to call. Germline V gene data show CDR1 as SGHAT and CDR2 as FQDESV (reference sequence). The CDR3 is 13 amino acids. V was shortened by 1 base and J by 4 bases, with 7 bases between the two germline ends. The CDR3 DNA follows: TGTGCCAGCAGCTTAGTCCCAGGCACTGAAGCTTTCTTT. This gives the protein CASSLVPGTEAFF.

V gene TRBV6-5 combines with J gene TRBJ2-7; D gene uncertain. The CDR3 sequence is 14 residues long. V was pared by 3 bases and J by 2 bases, with 11 bases between. From germline, CDR1 is MNHEY and CDR2 SVGAGI. CDR3 sequence (DNA): TGTGCCAGCAGTTATCAGGTCCAAGCCTACGAGCAGTACTTC. It translates to CASSYQVQAYEQYF.

The sample holds one count of this clone. The V call is TRBV21-1, the J call TRBJ1-1; TRBD1, the D gene given by the table, was not confirmed from the DNA. TRBV21-1 is reported as a pseudogene. The CDR3 is 21 residues long. This CDR3 is CASSKVGLLDSDTFMNTEAFF. DNA for the CDR3: TGTGCCAGCAGCAAAGTTGGCTTACTTGACAGCGACACCTTTATGAACACTGAAGCTTTCTTT.

J is TRBJ2-1 and V is TRBV5-5; 10 bases match TRBD1. The length of the CDR3 is 17 residues. Germline V gives CDR1 SGHKS, CDR2 YYEKEE (reference sequence). Trimming removed 4 bases from V and 0 bases from J; junction bases left unmatched: 7. CDR3 in amino acids: CASSRDRGRGSYNEQFF. DNA of the CDR3: TGTGCCAGCAGCAGGGACAGGGGCCGGGGCTCCTACAATGAGCAGTTCTTC. Using reference TRBV5-5 and TRBJ2-1 for the parts outside the CDR3, the full variable domain is DAGVTQSPTHLIKTRGQQVTLRCSPISGHKSVSWYQQVLGQGPQFIFQYYEKEERGRGNFPDRFSARQFPNYSSELNVNALLLGDSALYLCASSRDRGRGSYNEQFFGPGTRLTVL.

CDR3 sequence: CASRGQGRGQPQHF. The CDR3 DNA follows: TGTGCCAGCAGAGGACAGGGGAGAGGGCAGCCCCAGCATTTT. This chain connects TRBV27 to TRBJ1-5; 9 bases fit TRBD1. Per germline, CDR1 MNHEY and CDR2 SMNVEV (reference sequence). The CDR3 has 14 residues. Trimming cost V 6 bases and J 7 bases; bases outside gene matches: 7.

This clone was seen once. This chain joins TRBV6-1 and TRBJ2-2; maybe TRBD1 (5 bases). The CDR3 runs 14 residues. The V gene's germline CDR1 is MNHNS and CDR2 SASEGT. Trimming shortened V by 10 bases and J by 0 bases, and 12 bases separated the two germline ends. In nucleotides, the CDR3 is TGTGCCACACTCAGGGCTGCGAACACCGGGGAGCTGTTTTTT. Translating gives CATLRAANTGELFF.